This entry features one TCR beta chain sequence. Its specificity is unknown. Germline CDR1 is SGHNT and CDR2 is YYREEE (reference sequence). V lost 2 bases, J lost 2 bases, and 4 bases stayed unmatched. The CDR3 extends over 15 amino acids. This sample is part of a study of cytomegalovirus exposure and HLA in healthy donors. Study-wide points: Indistinguishable V segments such as TRBV6-2 and TRBV6-3 were excluded. Specificity for CMV antigens was confirmed in vitro for three of the CMV-associated chains.

The PCR had 60 Vbeta and 13 Jbeta primers. Data came from immunoSEQ multiplex PCR; TCRdb stores just in-frame clones and leaves some out. The data contain over 150,000 clones, roughly 80% of them singletons. The sequence was collected from a man in his late teens or twenties in good health and CMV-seronegative. The material sequenced was PBMCs. The gene calls are TRBV5-4 and TRBJ2-5, with 9 bases matching TRBD2. In DNA form, the CDR3 reads TGTGCCAGCAGCTTAGTAGCGGGAGCTCAAGAGACCCAGTACTTC. It encodes CASSLVAGAQETQYF.